This T cell receptor beta chain was observed in a study of tumor and adjacent non-tumor tissue in lung cancer. Study-level background: Stage I to III disease affected some 11 men and 5 women aged 31 to 76. On average, productive TCRbeta reads reached a few million per sample. The study's findings and limits: Significantly higher TCR diversity was found in tumor than normal lung. Normal lung showed higher cumulative top 100 clone frequency than tumor.

This CDR3 spans 13 amino acids. CDR1 is MNHNS and CDR2 is SASEGT in the germline V gene. As regards this clonotype: Its antigen is unidentified. Given a much more abundant clone one base away, this may be a read error.

This sample's RNA came from whole unsorted tissue. The normal lung tissue was taken more than 3 cm from the tumor edge. A modified ARM-PCR protocol with three rounds of nested PCR amplified TCRbeta. TCRdb called the multiplex PCR reads again in MiXCR, with one record for every CDR3 protein. Of some 97,000 distinct CDR3 sequences listed, more than 55% are singletons. The chain couples TRBV6-1 to TRBJ2-7, with 8 bases identical to TRBD1. Sequenced material: distant non-tumor lung tissue. This clonotype originated in a young man with non-small cell lung cancer. The CDR3 protein is CVSNIRGHYEQYF. CDR3 sequence (DNA): TGTGTCAGCAATATCAGGGGGCACTACGAGCAGTACTTC.